The 22 T cell receptor beta chains listed next were all sequenced from one sample in a study of blood T cell repertoires in COVID-19. TCRdb's copy holds only in-frame clones and misses some; the assay was immunoSEQ multiplex PCR. The table lists approximately 280,000 clones, 75% to 90% of them singletons, with approximately 11% in the top ten. The specimen was peripheral blood. These receptor sequences come from a woman in her 70s with acute or convalescent COVID-19.

The CDR3 here is CASKRGSSGNTIYF. The CDR3, as DNA: TGTGCCAGCAAACGGGGGAGCTCTGGAAACACCATATATTTT. V and J are TRBV27 and TRBJ1-3; tentative D call: TRBD1 (5 bases). The CDR3 covers 14 residues. V dropped 7 bases and J dropped 0 bases, with 10 bases sitting between them. Germline lookup yields CDR1 MNHEY and CDR2 SMNVEV (reference sequence).

The V gene is TRBV4-1, the J gene TRBJ2-2, with D unclear. Germline V gene sequence: CDR1 MGHRA, CDR2 YSYEKL. V shed 0 bases and J shed 3 bases, with 11 bases lying between them. The CDR3 length is 16 residues. DNA for the CDR3: TGCGCCAGCAGCCAAGAACAGTTTTTTGACACCGGGGAGCTGTTTTTT. Translation: CASSQEQFFDTGELFF.

The V and J genes are TRBV5-6 and TRBJ2-2, with D tentatively TRBD1 (5 bases). Trimming left V 0 bases short and J 1 base short, with 7 bases between. CDR3 length: 15 amino acids. Germline V lookup: CDR1 SGHDT, CDR2 YYEEEE. CDR3 in amino acids: CASSLGGGNTGELFF. The CDR3 DNA reads TGTGCCAGCAGCTTGGGGGGCGGGAACACCGGGGAGCTGTTTTTT.

The chain couples TRBV2 to TRBJ2-7, with D possibly being TRBD1 (6 bases). The CDR3 extends over 19 amino acids. V was clipped by 6 bases and J by 8 bases, with 35 bases between them. Germline lookup yields CDR1 SNHLY and CDR2 FYNNEI. CDR3 in amino acids: CASSPAQGSQDGATKKQYF. CDR3 in DNA: TGTGCCAGCAGCCCAGCTCAGGGGTCCCAAGACGGTGCTACGAAAAAGCAGTACTTC.

The CDR3 nucleotides are TGTGCCAGCAGTGGCACAGCAAATTCACCCCTCCACTTT. As protein: CASSGTANSPLHF. The chain joins TRBV6-2 or TRBV6-3 to TRBJ1-6, with D hard to call. The CDR3 has 13 amino acids. Germline lookup yields CDR1 MNHEY and CDR2 SVGEGT. Trimming left V 5 bases short and J 7 bases short, with 9 bases between.

The J gene is TRBJ1-2, the V gene TRBV5-4, with 12 bases lining up with TRBD1. Per the germline V gene, CDR1 is SGHNT and CDR2 is YYREEE (reference sequence). V shed 1 base and J 8 bases; nucleotides not matched to a gene: 6. The CDR3 is made up of 15 amino acids. The CDR3 coding sequence is TGTGCCAGCAGCTTGCGCGGGACAGGGGGCGAGGGCTACACCTTC. Protein: CASSLRGTGGEGYTF. Variable domain in full (rest from reference TRBV5-4 and TRBJ1-2): ETGVTQSPTHLIKTRGQQVTLRCSSQSGHNTVSWYQQALGQGPQFIFQYYREEENGRGNFPPRFSGLQFPNYSSELNVNALELDDSALYLCASSLRGTGGEGYTFGSGTRLTVV.

The chain carries TRBV15 and TRBJ1-5; the D gene is possibly TRBD1 (5 bases). CDR3 length: 15 amino acids. V dropped 1 base and J dropped 7 bases, with 14 bases sitting between them. The V gene's germline CDR1 is LNHNV and CDR2 YYDKDF (reference sequence). Written as DNA, the CDR3 is TGTGCCACCAGCAGAGTGGTGGGTTCAGGGCAGCCCCAGCATTTT. Translating gives CATSRVVGSGQPQHF.

The chain links TRBV10-1 to TRBJ2-1, with D unclear. CDR1 and CDR2 (germline): WNHNN, SYGVQD (reference sequence). This CDR3 region has 12 residues. Trimming left V 5 bases short and J 9 bases short, with 11 bases between. Here the CDR3 DNA reads TGCGCCAGCAGTCGTAGTGGGCTTGAGCAGTTCTTC. Residues: CASSRSGLEQFF.

This chain connects TRBV30 to TRBJ1-1, with unresolved D. V gave up 4 bases and J gave up 1 base, with 13 bases separating them. The CDR3 has 14 residues. Germline CDR1 and CDR2: GTSNPN and SVGIG (reference sequence). In DNA, the CDR3 is TGTGCCTGGATGCAGATCCCGTCGAACACTGAAGCTTTCTTT. As protein: CAWMQIPSNTEAFF.

V and J are TRBV7-9 and TRBJ1-2; D gene uncertain. Germline CDR1 is SEHNR and CDR2 is FQNEAQ (reference sequence). With 1 base removed from V and 7 bases from J, the gap between germline ends came to 10 bases. This CDR3 comprises 13 residues. CDR3: CASSLEGESGYTF. For the CDR3, the DNA is TGTGCCAGCAGCTTAGAGGGAGAGTCTGGCTACACCTTC.

This chain links TRBV7-3 with TRBJ2-4, with D possibly TRBD2 on 6 matching bases. Per the germline V gene, CDR1 is SGHTA and CDR2 is FQGTGA. This CDR3 is 13 amino acids long. Trimming took off 1 base at V and 9 bases at J, with 10 bases between the two ends. In nucleotides, the CDR3 is TGTGCCAGCAGCTTAAGGGCGGGGAGCATTCAGTACTTC. This gives the protein CASSLRAGSIQYF.

This clone was counted a few times. Here the CDR3 reads CASSKGVMAFF. The CDR3 DNA reads as TGTGCCAGCAGTAAGGGGGTGATGGCTTTCTTT. The chain recombines TRBV12-3 or TRBV12-4 with TRBJ1-1, with a weak D call TRBD1 (6 bases). Trimming left V 5 bases short and J 11 bases short, with 12 bases between. CDR3 length equals 11 residues.

Notes on this clone: Relative to the germline gene, one junction end is altered; a read error may explain this. The genes are TRBV7-2 and TRBJ1-2; possibly TRBD1 for D (6 bases). Germline-derived CDR1 and CDR2 are SGHTA and FQGNSA. This CDR3 is 16 amino acids long. The CDR3 nucleotides are TGTGCCAGCAGCTTAGGTGGCAGGGGATCGGTCTATGGCCACACCTTC. Translation: CASSLGGRGSVYGHTF. Full variable domain (rest looked up from reference TRBV7-2 and TRBJ1-2): GAGVSQSPSNKVTEKGKDVELRCDPISGHTALYWYRQSLGQGLEFLIYFQGNSAPDKSGLPSDRFSAERTGGSVSTLTIQRTQQEDSAVYLCASSLGGRGSVYGHTFGSGTRLTVV.

This sequence joins TRBV5-4 and TRBJ1-2, with a weak D call TRBD1 (6 bases). V was shortened by 4 bases and J by 4 bases, with 17 bases between the two germline ends. Germline V gene sequence: CDR1 SGHNT, CDR2 YYREEE (reference sequence). This CDR3 is 15 amino acids long. The CDR3 sequence: CASSPGGRGTYGYTF. The CDR3, as DNA: TGTGCCAGCAGCCCAGGCGGGAGGGGGACCTATGGCTACACCTTC.

The rearrangement uses TRBV19 and TRBJ1-2; 8 bases are shared with TRBD1. Germline loops: CDR1 LNHDA, CDR2 SQIVND (reference sequence). V trimming: 5 bases; J trimming: 5 bases; junction bases outside the gene matches: 10. CDR3 length equals 15 residues. CDR3 nucleotides: TGTGCCAGTAGTCCATCAGGGGGCGCGAGGTATGGCTACACCTTC. This codes for CASSPSGGARYGYTF. Complete variable domain (other parts from reference TRBV19 and TRBJ1-2): DGGITQSPKYLFRKEGQNVTLSCEQNLNHDAMYWYRQDPGQGLRLIYYSQIVNDFQKGDIAEGYSVSREKKESFPLTVTSAQKNPTAFYLCASSPSGGARYGYTFGSGTRLTVV.

This clone showed up just once. J is TRBJ2-7 and V is TRBV7-9; perhaps TRBD2 as D (6 bases). Germline V gene lookup returns CDR1 SEHNR and CDR2 FQNEAQ (reference sequence). The CDR3 extends over 14 amino acids. The germline V and J ends were trimmed by 1 base and 4 bases, with 11 bases remaining between them. The CDR3 sequence is CASSLGGGTYEQYF. In DNA form, the CDR3 reads TGTGCCAGCAGCTTAGGGGGAGGCACTTACGAGCAGTACTTC.

This clone was counted a few times. The gene calls are TRBV11-3 and TRBJ2-5; no firm D call. There are 13 residues in the CDR3. Germline values: CDR1 SGHNT, CDR2 YENEEA. The V end lost 2 bases, the J end lost 5 bases, and 9 bases lay between the germline ends. The CDR3 DNA sequence: TGTGCCAGCAGCTTAAATAGTGCGGAGACCCAGTACTTC. Translated: CASSLNSAETQYF.

The rearrangement links TRBV19 to TRBJ1-2; 8 bases line up with TRBD1. CDR3 length: 17 residues. The J segment lost 4 bases and the V segment lost 3 bases, leaving 13 bases of the junction unmatched. Germline loops: CDR1 LNHDA, CDR2 SQIVND (reference sequence). CDR3 loop: CASSIVRSTGDIYGYTF. The CDR3 nucleotides read TGTGCCAGTAGTATCGTGAGGTCGACAGGGGACATCTATGGCTACACCTTC.

This clone has only a few counts. The CDR3 DNA reads TGCGCCAGCAGCTTTCGGGACAACCGACCCGCATCTCCTGAAGCTTTCTTT. Translating it yields CASSFRDNRPASPEAFF. V usage is TRBV5-1 and J usage is TRBJ1-1, with D perhaps TRBD1 (6 bases). From germline, CDR1 is SGHRS and CDR2 YFSETQ. There are 17 residues in the CDR3. Trimming took 2 bases from V and 6 from J, leaving 23 bases between them. Based on the CDR3 plus reference TRBV5-1 and TRBJ1-1, the full variable domain is KAGVTQTPRYLIKTRGQQVTLSCSPISGHRSVSWYQQTPGQGLQFLFEYFSETQRNKGNFPGRFSGRQFSNSRSEMNVSTLELGDSALYLCASSFRDNRPASPEAFFGQGTRLTVV.

This clone has more than one count but fewer than ten. The rearrangement joins TRBV2 to TRBJ2-2; 12 bases fit TRBD2. The V gene end was trimmed by 5 bases and the J gene end by 7 bases; junction bases not matched to a gene: 5. This CDR3 has 15 amino acids. Germline V lookup: CDR1 SNHLY, CDR2 FYNNEI. CDR3 sequence (DNA): TGTGCCAGCAGTCGATTGACTAGCGGGGGCGGGGAGCTGTTTTTT. Translating gives CASSRLTSGGGELFF.

This sequence joins TRBV5-4 and TRBJ2-7; D gene unclear. The CDR3 extends over 14 amino acids. The germline V gene has CDR1 SGHNT and CDR2 YYREEE (reference sequence). V was shortened by 1 base and J by 5 bases, with 13 bases between the two germline ends. The CDR3 protein is CASSLSSVSNEQYF. CDR3 coding DNA: TGTGCCAGCAGCTTGAGCAGCGTGTCGAACGAGCAGTACTTC.

This chain connects TRBV7-9 to TRBJ2-2; 9 nucleotides align to TRBD2. V shed 5 bases and J 4 bases; nucleotides not matched to a gene: 11. The CDR3 loop spans 17 amino acids. CDR1 is SEHNR and CDR2 is FQNEAQ in the germline V gene (reference sequence). Written as DNA, the CDR3 is TGTGCCAGCAGCCAAATGCGGGGGGGCCGCGGCACCGGGGAGCTGTTTTTT. This codes for CASSQMRGGRGTGELFF.